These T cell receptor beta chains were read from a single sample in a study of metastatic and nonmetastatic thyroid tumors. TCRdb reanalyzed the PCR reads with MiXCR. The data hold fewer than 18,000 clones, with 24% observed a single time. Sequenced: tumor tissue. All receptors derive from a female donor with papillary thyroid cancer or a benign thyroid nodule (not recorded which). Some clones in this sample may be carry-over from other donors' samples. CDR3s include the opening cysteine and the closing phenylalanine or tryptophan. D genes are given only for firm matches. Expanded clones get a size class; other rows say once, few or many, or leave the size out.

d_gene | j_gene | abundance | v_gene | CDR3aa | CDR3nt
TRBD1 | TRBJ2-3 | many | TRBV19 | CATRDRGTDTQYF | TGTGCCACCCGGGACAGGGGAACAGATACGCAGTATTTT
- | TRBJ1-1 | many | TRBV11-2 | CASSLDQGTEAFF | TGTGCCAGCAGCTTAGATCAGGGCACTGAAGCTTTCTTT
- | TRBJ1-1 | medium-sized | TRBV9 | CASSAALGGRDTEAFF | TGTGCCAGCAGCGCGGCTTTGGGGGGCAGGGACACTGAAGCTTTCTTT
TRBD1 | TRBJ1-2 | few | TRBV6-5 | CASSYSGTDYGYTF | TGTGCCAGCAGTTACTCTGGGACAGACTATGGCTACACCTTC
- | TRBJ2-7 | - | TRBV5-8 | CASSLTGYYEQYF | TGTGCCAGCAGCTTGACAGGGTATTACGAGCAGTACTTC
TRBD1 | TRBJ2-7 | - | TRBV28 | CASTGGYEQYF | TGTGCCAGCACAGGGGGCTACGAGCAGTACTTC
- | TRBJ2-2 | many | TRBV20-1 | CSARDSYTGELFF | TGCAGTGCTAGAGATTCGTACACCGGGGAGCTGTTTTTT
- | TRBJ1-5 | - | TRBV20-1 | CSASHIVSNQPQHF | TGCAGTGCCTCCCATATTGTAAGCAATCAGCCCCAGCATTTT
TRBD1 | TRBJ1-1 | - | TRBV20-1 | CSASQTGGEVNTEAFF | TGCAGTGCTAGCCAGACAGGGGGCGAAGTGAACACTGAAGCTTTCTTT
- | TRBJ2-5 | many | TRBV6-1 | CASSGDNQETQYF | TGTGCCAGCAGTGGGGACAACCAAGAGACCCAGTACTTC
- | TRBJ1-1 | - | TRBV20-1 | CSARVRGTNTEAFF | TGCAGTGCTAGAGTAAGAGGAACGAACACTGAAGCTTTCTTT
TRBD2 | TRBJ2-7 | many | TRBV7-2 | CASSKLAGLSYEQYF | TGTGCCAGCAGCAAGTTAGCGGGACTCTCCTACGAGCAGTACTTC
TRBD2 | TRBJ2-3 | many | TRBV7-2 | CASSPSLLAGFPDTQYF | TGTGCCAGCAGCCCCTCCCTCCTAGCGGGATTCCCAGATACGCAGTATTTT
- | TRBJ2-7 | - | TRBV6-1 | CTSSEAPGDYSYEQYF | TGTACCAGCAGTGAAGCTCCCGGAGACTACTCCTACGAGCAGTACTTC
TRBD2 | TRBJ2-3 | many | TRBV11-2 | CASSLDGGGVTDTQYF | TGTGCCAGCAGCTTAGATGGTGGGGGGGTGACAGATACGCAGTATTTT
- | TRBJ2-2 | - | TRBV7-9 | CASSLEGLHTGGLFF | TGTGCCAGCAGCTTAGAAGGGTTGCACACCGGGGGGCTGTTTTTT
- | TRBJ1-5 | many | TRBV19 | CASSIMRGDQPQHF | TGTGCCAGTAGTATAATGAGAGGGGATCAGCCCCAGCATTTT
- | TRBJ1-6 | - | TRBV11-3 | CASSLGGSNSPLHF | TGTGCCAGCAGCTTAGGGGGGAGTAATTCACCCCTCCACTTT
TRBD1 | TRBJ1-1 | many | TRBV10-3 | CAIRTGATEAFF | TGTGCCATCCGGACAGGGGCCACTGAAGCTTTCTTT
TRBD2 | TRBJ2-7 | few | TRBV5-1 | CASSRWVSGSEQYF | TGCGCCAGCAGCAGGTGGGTTAGCGGGAGCGAGCAGTACTTC
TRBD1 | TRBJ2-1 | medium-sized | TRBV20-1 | CSARGTGPYLDYNEQFF | TGCAGTGCTAGAGGGACAGGGCCGTATCTTGACTACAATGAGCAGTTCTTC
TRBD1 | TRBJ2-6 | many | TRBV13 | CASSQSRDRVAGANVLTF | TGTGCCAGCAGCCAATCCCGGGACAGGGTAGCCGGGGCCAACGTCCTGACTTTC
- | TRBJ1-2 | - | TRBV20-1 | CSARERGAGGYTF | TGCAGTGCTAGAGAACGGGGGGCAGGAGGCTACACCTTC
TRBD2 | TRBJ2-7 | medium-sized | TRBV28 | CASSFNYGLAGNYEQYF | TGTGCCAGCAGTTTCAACTACGGACTAGCGGGAAACTACGAGCAGTACTTC
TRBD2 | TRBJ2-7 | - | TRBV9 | CASSAGTSVSYEQYF | TGTGCCAGCAGCGCGGGGACTAGCGTATCCTACGAGCAGTACTTC
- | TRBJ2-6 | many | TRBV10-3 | CAIRRGTGANVLTF | TGTGCCATCAGAAGGGGGACTGGGGCCAACGTCCTGACTTTC
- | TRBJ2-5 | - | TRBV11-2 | CASGFTRGETQYF | TGTGCCAGCGGATTTACTAGAGGGGAGACCCAATACTTC
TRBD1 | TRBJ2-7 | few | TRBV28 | CASSARQGEQYF | TGTGCCAGCAGTGCCCGACAGGGCGAGCAGTACTTC
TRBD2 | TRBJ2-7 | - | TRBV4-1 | CASSQPAGTSPYEQYF | TGCGCCAGCAGCCAACCTGCAGGGACTAGTCCCTACGAGCAGTACTTC
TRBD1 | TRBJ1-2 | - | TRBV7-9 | CASSLAGQLGYTF | TGTGCCAGCAGCTTAGCGGGACAGTTAGGCTACACCTTC
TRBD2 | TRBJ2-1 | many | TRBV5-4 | CASSSGTSGSWSYNEQFF | TGTGCCAGCAGCTCGGGGACTAGCGGGAGTTGGTCCTACAATGAGCAGTTCTTC
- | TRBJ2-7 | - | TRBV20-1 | CSASPPGPSYEQYF | TGCAGTGCTAGCCCTCCTGGTCCCTCCTACGAGCAGTACTTC
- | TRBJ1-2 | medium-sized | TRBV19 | CASSTGTRNYGYTF | TGTGCCAGTAGTACCGGAACACGCAACTATGGCTACACCTTC
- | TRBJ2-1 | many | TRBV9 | CASSSQGGPGHEQFF | TGTGCCAGCAGCTCCCAAGGTGGGCCCGGCCATGAGCAGTTCTTC
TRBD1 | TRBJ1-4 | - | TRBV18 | CASSFGTGKNEKLFF | TGTGCCAGCTCATTTGGGACAGGAAAGAATGAAAAACTGTTTTTT
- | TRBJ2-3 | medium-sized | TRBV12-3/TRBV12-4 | CASSLRPSGDTQYF | TGTGCCAGCAGTTTAAGGCCATCGGGAGATACGCAGTATTTT